The source of this T cell receptor (beta chain) is a study of cytotoxic CD8 clonotypes in ibrutinib-treated CLL. Trimming cost V 5 bases and J 4 bases, with 14 bases left between them. Germline assignment: CDR1 SGHTA and CDR2 FQGNSA. CDR3 length: 14 residues. The assay was immunoSEQ multiplex PCR, and TCRdb's table has in-frame clones only and misses some. Here the sample spans about 300,000 clones, around 76% being singletons. Cryopreserved PBMCs provided about 2 micrograms of genomic DNA for the TCR beta libraries. The clonotype was recovered from a human donor with chronic lymphocytic leukemia. The rearrangement links TRBV7-2 to TRBJ2-5, with D maybe TRBD1 (7 bases). Sequencing was performed on PBMCs, taken at disease progression, from a patient treated with ibrutinib. The CDR3 spells CASSPGGRIETQYF. The CDR3 DNA reads TGTGCCAGCAGCCCAGGGGGGAGGATAGAGACCCAGTACTTC.